This TCR beta chain was found in a study of T cell responses to AZD1222 COVID-19 vaccine. Germline CDR1 reads LGHDT; CDR2 reads YNNKEL (reference sequence). The CDR3 is made up of 14 amino acids. With V trimmed by 1 base and J by 9 bases, 6 bases remained unmatched. Here immunoSEQ multiplex PCR was the method, and the copy in TCRdb shows in-frame clones only, minus some. The sample carries 80,000 to 130,000 clones, roughly 91% recorded once. For this clone: Its antigen is currently unknown.

Study-level findings and limits: AZD1222 recipients seropositive at baseline numbered only 5 or 6.

The genes are TRBV3-1 (or the pseudogene TRBV3-2) and TRBJ2-1; TRBD2 aligns across 7 bases. The source material was peripheral blood, sampled on day 0 of AZD1222 vaccination. This receptor was identified in an adult in good health. CDR3 sequence reads: CASSQGLASSEQFF. CDR3 nucleotide sequence: TGTGCCAGCAGCCAAGGACTAGCTAGTAGTGAGCAGTTCTTC.